The sequence of this TCR beta chain was determined in a study of blood T cell repertoires in COVID-19. Original methodology: Cell counts per sample came from amplifying reference gene primers. Here immunoSEQ multiplex PCR was the method, and the copy in TCRdb shows in-frame clones only, minus some. The D gene and trimming were derived from the DNA, and the V and J assignments and clone size from that table. The repertoire holds approximately 99,000 clones, with around 83% as singletons. The V gene's germline CDR1 is LNHDA and CDR2 SQIVND (reference sequence). Trimming took off 6 bases at V and 6 bases at J, with 13 bases between the two ends. The CDR3 consists of 13 residues.

The clonotype was recovered from a woman in her sixties or seventies in a cohort sampled during active or convalescent COVID-19. V gene TRBV19 combines with J gene TRBJ2-3; possibly TRBD1 for D (6 bases). What was sequenced was peripheral blood. The CDR3 loop is CASSQNRDDTQYF. In DNA form, the CDR3 reads TGTGCCAGTAGCCAAAACAGGGATGATACGCAGTATTTT.